This entry features one T cell receptor beta chain sequence. Its matching antigen is unknown. The CDR3 runs 13 residues. The germline V gene has CDR1 MNHNY and CDR2 SVGAGI (reference sequence). Trimming left V 8 bases short and J 9 bases short, with 17 bases between. This entry belongs to a study of CD8 T cells in ankylosing spondylitis. 5'-RACE, quantitative and with molecular barcodes, yielded the TCR beta libraries. TCRdb analysed the 5' RACE reads with MiXCR anew, one entry per CDR3 protein. The sample carries a few hundred thousand distinct CDR3 sequences, approximately 20% recorded once. Study outcomes and limitations: Reported data indicate significant enrichment of disease-linked clones within matched ankylosing spondylitis synovial fluid. A motif in TCR beta, a set of several highly homologous variants, appeared characteristic of ankylosing spondylitis blood.

Sequencing input: blood, either unsorted or a sorted T cell fraction (not recorded which). The source of this sequence is a male donor with ankylosing spondylitis. The J gene is TRBJ2-4, the V gene TRBV6-6; D perhaps matches TRBD2 (6 bases). The CDR3 DNA reads TGTGCCAGCGGCGCGGGATATAGCGGCATTCAGTACTTC. Amino acids: CASGAGYSGIQYF.